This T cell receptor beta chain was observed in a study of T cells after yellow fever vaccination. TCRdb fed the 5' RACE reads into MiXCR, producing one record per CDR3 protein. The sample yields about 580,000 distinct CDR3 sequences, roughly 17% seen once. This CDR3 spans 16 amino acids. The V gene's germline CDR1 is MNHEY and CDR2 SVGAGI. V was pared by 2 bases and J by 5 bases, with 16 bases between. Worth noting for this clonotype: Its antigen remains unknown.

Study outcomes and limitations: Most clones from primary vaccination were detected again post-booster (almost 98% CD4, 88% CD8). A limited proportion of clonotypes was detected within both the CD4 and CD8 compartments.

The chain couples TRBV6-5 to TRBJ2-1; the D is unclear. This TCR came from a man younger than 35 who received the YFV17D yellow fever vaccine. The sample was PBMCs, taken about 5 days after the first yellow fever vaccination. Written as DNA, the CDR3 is TGTGCCAGCAGTTACCTGACTCAAAATCGAAACAATGAGCAGTTCTTC. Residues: CASSYLTQNRNNEQFF.